This entry concerns a single TCR beta chain. Its antigen is as yet unknown. Combined were second doses at about 4 or about 12 weeks. The data are from a study of T cell responses to AZD1222 COVID-19 vaccine. General study results and limits: Donors skewed white British and female; clonal diversity was possibly underestimated. Among vaccine-associated CD4 TCRs, coverage spanned spike, with dominance at 160-218 and 743-854. Two AZD1222 doses significantly raised spike-specific TCR breadth and depth over controls.

This CDR3 has 16 residues. Germline V gene lookup returns CDR1 SSHAT and CDR2 FNYEAQ (reference sequence). V was trimmed by 1 base and J by 2 bases, leaving 14 bases between them. This table comes from immunoSEQ multiplex PCR, and its TCRdb copy is limited to in-frame clones, with some not included. The data hold about 73,000 clones, with roughly 88% observed a single time. The TCR originated in an adult who received the AZD1222 COVID-19 vaccine. The sequences come from peripheral blood, collected 28 days after the second AZD1222 dose. The genes are TRBV7-7 and TRBJ1-1; D is unresolved. The CDR3 bases are TGTGCCAGCAGCTTAGGGTTCGCAGGTCCTAACACTGAAGCTTTCTTT. Translated, it gives CASSLGFAGPNTEAFF. The full variable domain, with the rest looked up from reference TRBV7-7 and TRBJ1-1, is GAGVSQSPRYKVTKRGQDVTLRCDPISSHATLYWYQQALGQGPEFLTYFNYEAQPDKSGLPSDRFSAERPEGSISTLTIQRTEQRDSAMYRCASSLGFAGPNTEAFFGQGTRLTVV.